This is a list of T cell receptor beta chains from one sample in a study of blood T cell repertoires in COVID-19. Method: immunoSEQ multiplex PCR; TCRdb's copy keeps in-frame clones and lacks some. This table holds approximately 300,000 clones, around 83% found once. The sequenced sample consisted of peripheral blood. These receptors were taken from a woman between 45 and 65 years old with acute or convalescent COVID-19. The CDR3 runs from the conserved cysteine through the conserved F or W. The order of the fields is D gene, V gene, clone size, J gene, CDR3 DNA, CDR3 protein. A D gene is named only where the DNA matches it firmly. Some rows mark clone size as missing; the rest say once, few, many or name a class of expanded clone.

>TRBD1|TRBV24-1|-|TRBJ2-3
TGTGCCACCAGTGACAGGGGGCCAAGTAGCACAGATACGCAGTATTTT
CATSDRGPSSTDTQYF
>-|TRBV5-1|-|TRBJ2-3
TGCGCCAGCAGCTCCGTAGATACGCAGTATTTT
CASSSVDTQYF
>TRBD2|TRBV2|-|TRBJ2-1
TGTGCCAGCGCAAGACTAGCGGGCTACAATGAGCAGTTCTTC
CASARLAGYNEQFF
>-|TRBV30|-|TRBJ1-1
TGTGCCTGGAGTAGAACAGGCTTGGGCACTGAAGCTTTCTTT
CAWSRTGLGTEAFF
>-|TRBV6-6|-|TRBJ1-3
TGTGCCAGCAGTCGACAGACAGGCTCTGGAAACACCATATATTTT
CASSRQTGSGNTIYF
>TRBD1|TRBV3-1/TRBV3-2|-|TRBJ1-4
TGTGCCAGCAGCGTCGGACAGGACTTTTTTACCGCAACTAATGAAAAACTGTTTTTT
CASSVGQDFFTATNEKLFF
>-|TRBV20-1|-|TRBJ2-3
TGCAGTGCTAGTCGGATGTTTGACGGAGAGGGGGGGGATACGCAGTATTTT
CSASRMFDGEGGDTQYF
>-|TRBV19|-|TRBJ1-3
TGTGCCAGTAGTATAGGCGGGAGGCGCACTCTCTCTGGAAACACCATATATTTT
CASSIGGRRTLSGNTIYF
>TRBD1|TRBV2|-|TRBJ1-6
TGTGCCAGCAGTTTCCGCCCGGGACAGGGCGATTCACCCCTCCACTTT
CASSFRPGQGDSPLHF
>-|TRBV18|-|TRBJ2-7
TGTGCCAGCTCAGGAAACAGGGAGGGGAGAGGCGAGCAGTACTTC
CASSGNREGRGEQYF
>-|TRBV9|-|TRBJ1-2
TGTGCCAGCAGCTCCTCTAGCGGGGGATATGGCTACACCTTC
CASSSSSGGYGYTF
>-|TRBV5-5|-|TRBJ1-2
TGTGCCAGCAGCTTGGAGGGGGATAACTATGGCTACACCTTC
CASSLEGDNYGYTF
>-|TRBV7-2|-|TRBJ1-2
TGTGCCAGCGGAGCCGGACCAGGGATTAACTATGGCTACACCTTC
CASGAGPGINYGYTF
>-|TRBV27|-|TRBJ2-1
TGTGCCAGCAGTTCCTTCGGGATTATTAATGAGCAGTTCTTC
CASSSFGIINEQFF
>TRBD1|TRBV5-1|-|TRBJ2-5
TGCGCCAGCAGCTTGGGACAGGGAATTCAAGAGACCCAGTACTTC
CASSLGQGIQETQYF
>-|TRBV23-1|-|TRBJ2-5
TGCGCCAGCAGTCGAGGCCTCGGGCAAGAGACCCAGTACTTC
CASSRGLGQETQYF
>TRBD2|TRBV7-2|-|TRBJ2-1
TGTGCCAGCAGCTTATCGGGGGGAACCTACAATGAGCAGTTCTTC
CASSLSGGTYNEQFF
>-|TRBV4-1|-|TRBJ1-6
TGCGCCAGCAGCCAAGATGTACGGGTTAATTCACCCCTCCACTTT
CASSQDVRVNSPLHF
>-|TRBV2|-|TRBJ1-1
TGTGCCACCGCTGAAGCTTTCTTT
CATAEAFF
>-|TRBV18|-|TRBJ2-4
TGTGCCAGCTCGGAGGGGGCGCGAGATAACATTCAGTACTTC
CASSEGARDNIQYF
>-|TRBV27|once|TRBJ2-7
TGTGCCAGCAGTTTATGGGGAGGTAGGCGGGAGCAGTACTTC
CASSLWGGRREQYF
>-|TRBV11-3|-|TRBJ2-2
TGTGCCAGCATGAGACCAAGGAGCGGGGAGCTGTTTTTT
CASMRPRSGELFF
>TRBD1|TRBV5-1|-|TRBJ1-6
TGCGCCAGCAGCACAACACCGGGACAGGGATATTCACCCCTCCACTTT
CASSTTPGQGYSPLHF
>TRBD1|TRBV29-1|-|TRBJ1-1
TGCAGCGTTGAAAACAGGGGGACTGAAGCTTTCTTT
CSVENRGTEAFF
>-|TRBV24-1|once|TRBJ2-2
TGTGCCACCAGTGATTTTACAGGGTCCGGGGAGCTGTTTTTT
CATSDFTGSGELFF
>TRBD1|TRBV4-2|-|TRBJ2-3
TGTGCCAGCAGCCACGGGACAGGGGGCACAGATACGCAGTATTTT
CASSHGTGGTDTQYF
>-|TRBV10-3|-|TRBJ1-1
TGTGCCATCAGTGACGCGGGCGGGGGCACTGAAGCTTTCTTT
CAISDAGGGTEAFF
>TRBD1|TRBV18|-|TRBJ1-2
TGTGCCAGCTCCCCCACCGCGGACAGGGGATTAGGCTACACCTTC
CASSPTADRGLGYTF
>-|TRBV6-5|-|TRBJ1-2
TGTGCCAGCAACCCCCGGTGGGGGGAAGGCTACACCTTC
CASNPRWGEGYTF
>TRBD1|TRBV7-2|-|TRBJ1-2
TGTGCCAGCAGCTCATCCGGGACAGCAACCTATGGCTACACCTTC
CASSSSGTATYGYTF
>TRBD2|TRBV10-3|-|TRBJ2-5
TGTGCCATCAGTGGGACTAGCGGGGGAGAGACCCAGTACTTC
CAISGTSGGETQYF
>TRBD2|TRBV6-6|few|TRBJ2-5
TGTGCCAGCAGTTATACTCGGGGTAGCGGGATGACCCAGTACTTC
CASSYTRGSGMTQYF
>TRBD1|TRBV28|-|TRBJ2-5
TGTGCCAGCAGTTCGCCCGGGACAGGGGGCGCGGAGACCCAGTACTTC
CASSSPGTGGAETQYF
>TRBD1|TRBV11-2|once|TRBJ1-4
TGTGCCAGCAGCCTGGGACAGCCCACATCACTGTTTTTT
CASSLGQPTSLFF
>TRBD2|TRBV7-6|-|TRBJ2-1
TGTGCCAGCAGCATGACTAGCGTAGGCTCCTACAATGAGCAGTTCTTC
CASSMTSVGSYNEQFF
>-|TRBV3-1/TRBV3-2|-|TRBJ2-7
TGTGCCAGCAGTCGGGGACTATCAGCGTGGAGGGGGGAGTACGAGCAGTACTTC
CASSRGLSAWRGEYEQYF
>TRBD2|TRBV30|once|TRBJ2-1
TGTGCCTGCCCCAGAGCGGGGTACTACAATGAGCAGTTCTTC
CACPRAGYYNEQFF
>-|TRBV12-3/TRBV12-4|-|TRBJ2-1
TGTGCCAGCAGTTCAGACCGGGACAAGGGATTCTTC
CASSSDRDKGFF
>-|TRBV2|-|TRBJ1-5
TGTGCCAGCAGTGATCGGGGAAATCAGCCCCAGCATTTT
CASSDRGNQPQHF
>TRBD2|TRBV30|-|TRBJ2-3
TGTGCCGGTTCCGGGGCGGGAGGAGGAACAGATACGCAGTATTTT
CAGSGAGGGTDTQYF
>-|TRBV3-1/TRBV3-2|-|TRBJ1-2
TGTGCCAGCAGCCAAGATGTGGGGCAGGCCGAAAGGAATGGCTACACCTTC
CASSQDVGQAERNGYTF
>TRBD1|TRBV7-9|-|TRBJ2-3
TGTGCCAGCAGCGTCTCGGGACAGGGCACAGATACGCAGTATTTT
CASSVSGQGTDTQYF
>-|TRBV7-2|-|TRBJ2-3
TGTGCCAGCAGCTTTCGTCAGGGGATGGATACGCAGTATTTT
CASSFRQGMDTQYF
>-|TRBV27|-|TRBJ2-4
TGTGCCAGTAAAAGGGGGGGGACACCCTTGGGAAACATTCAGTACTTC
CASKRGGTPLGNIQYF
>TRBD2|TRBV11-2|once|TRBJ2-2
TGTGCCAGCAGCCCTGGTCTAGCGGGGGGGAACACCGGGGAGCTGTTTTTT
CASSPGLAGGNTGELFF
>TRBD2|TRBV3-1/TRBV3-2|-|TRBJ2-7
TGTGCCAGCAGCCAACCCCCGGGGAGGGTAGGCTACGAGCAGTACTTC
CASSQPPGRVGYEQYF
>-|TRBV6-1|-|TRBJ2-1
TGTGCCAGCAGTGAAACTAGTCGGGATGAGCAGTTCTTC
CASSETSRDEQFF
>TRBD1|TRBV5-1|-|TRBJ1-4
TGCGCCAGCAGCAACACAGGACAGGGAGGTGAAAAACTGTTTTTT
CASSNTGQGGEKLFF
>TRBD2|TRBV6-6|-|TRBJ2-1
TGTGCCAGCAGTAATCCTAGCGGGGGCGGGAATGAGCAGTTCTTC
CASSNPSGGGNEQFF
>-|TRBV5-1|-|TRBJ1-1
TGCGCCAGCAGCTTTTACGCCGGTGAAGCTTTCTTT
CASSFYAGEAFF
>TRBD2|TRBV10-2|-|TRBJ2-2
TGCGCCAGCACTTCTGCGGGGGACAACACCGGGGAGCTGTTTTTT
CASTSAGDNTGELFF
>TRBD1|TRBV28|-|TRBJ1-2
TGTGCCAGCTCGATCGGGACAGTCTATGGCTACACCTTC
CASSIGTVYGYTF
>TRBD1|TRBV19|-|TRBJ2-1
TGTGCCAGCACTTCACAGGGGGCGGAAAACAATGAGCAGTTCTTC
CASTSQGAENNEQFF